This T cell receptor beta chain emerged from a study of T cell responses to AZD1222 COVID-19 vaccine. Study results and caveats: A rise in Spike-specific TCR breadth and depth followed two AZD1222 doses. Only five to seven AZD1222 recipients were seropositive at baseline. White British people made up most donors, females outnumbered males, and clonal diversity was possibly underestimated.

Sequenced by immunoSEQ multiplex PCR; TCRdb stores in-frame clones only, minus some. The data show 90,000 to 120,000 clones, about nine tenths seen once. Of note for this clone: Its cognate antigen is unknown.

Deletions cut 2 bases from V and 1 base from J, with 8 bases between. The CDR3 has 14 amino acids. CDR1 is MNHEY and CDR2 is SMNVEV in the germline V gene (reference sequence). The TCR sequence derives from an adult who received the AZD1222 COVID-19 vaccine. The sequenced sample was peripheral blood, obtained 28 days after the second AZD1222 dose. The chain is built from TRBV27 and TRBJ1-1; no definite D call. CDR3 nucleotides: TGTGCCAGCAGTTTAAAGGAACGGAACACTGAAGCTTTCTTT. This sequence encodes CASSLKERNTEAFF.